This T cell receptor beta chain came from a study of T-cell memory formation after mild COVID-19. With respect to this clonotype: One end of the junction does not line up with germline, which may come from a read error.

Germline V gene lookup returns CDR1 SSHAT and CDR2 FNYEAQ (reference sequence). The CDR3 totals 13 residues. TCR alpha and TCR beta cDNA libraries carrying sample barcodes and UMIs came from 5'RACE with constant-segment primers. TCRdb re-called the 5' RACE reads with MiXCR, one entry per CDR3 protein. The sample has over 150,000 distinct CDR3 sequences; 13% are singletons. Sequencing was carried out using PBMCs or a T cell subset sorted from them (not recorded which). This receptor was obtained from a man aged 18 to 29 who had mild COVID-19 (a few samples of this study predate the infection). Cell type and time point are not known. This chain links TRBV7-7 with TRBJ2-3; D is unresolved. As DNA, the CDR3 is TGTGCTAGCAGCTTGGAAAGGCAGGATACGCAGTATTTT. Translation gives CASSLERQDTQYF.